A single T cell receptor beta chain is shown here with its context. What it binds is unknown. The V end lost 2 bases, the J end lost 3 bases, and 8 bases lay between the germline ends. Germline V gene sequence: CDR1 MGHDK, CDR2 SYGVNS. CDR3 length: 13 amino acids. The sample comes from a study of cytomegalovirus exposure and HLA in healthy donors. General study findings and limits: 150 or so TCR beta chains were listed as cytomegalovirus-associated. The classifier reportedly diagnosed cytomegalovirus status with high sensitivity and specificity.

Sequencing used immunoSEQ multiplex PCR; TCRdb keeps in-frame clones, though not all of them. The sample has under 200,000 clones, about 96% seen once. V gene TRBV25-1 combines with J gene TRBJ2-7, with D perhaps matching TRBD2 (6 bases). The sequencing input was PBMCs. The receptor's source is a woman between 18 and 30 years old in good health and CMV-seronegative. The CDR3 loop reads CASSETGVYEQYF. CDR3 DNA: TGTGCCAGCAGTGAAACGGGGGTCTACGAGCAGTACTTC.